The 20 T cell receptor beta chains in this list originate from one sample, sequenced in a study of shared clonotypes between healthy human individuals. The method was immunoSEQ multiplex PCR; TCRdb's version includes in-frame clones alone and lacks a portion of them. The sample lists 1 million to 1.3 million clones; around 78% were seen once. Sequencing used memory CD4+ T cells from PBMCs. Subset denoted: CD45RA-negative fraction. These receptors originate from a man aged 18 to 30 in good health. Some clones in this sample may be carry-over from other donors' samples.

The genes are TRBV29-1 and TRBJ1-5; D is possibly TRBD1 (5 bases). Trimming took off 4 bases at V and 5 bases at J, with 12 bases between the two ends. The CDR3 length is 13 residues. From germline, CDR1 is SQVTM and CDR2 ANQGSEA. CDR3 in amino acids: CSVGWGRDQPQHF. In DNA form, the CDR3 reads TGCAGCGTTGGATGGGGACGCGATCAGCCCCAGCATTTT.

The chain is built from TRBV29-1 and TRBJ2-3; possible D gene TRBD2, 6 bases. V lost 3 bases and J 1 base, leaving 11 bases between the germline ends. The CDR3 runs 14 residues. The germline V gene has CDR1 SQVTM and CDR2 ANQGSEA. The CDR3 DNA is TGCAGCGTTGATGGTAGCGGAGGCACAGATACGCAGTATTTT. This sequence encodes CSVDGSGGTDTQYF.

This chain joins TRBV28 and TRBJ1-5, with a tentative D call TRBD1 (6 bases). The ends were cut back, 3 bases at V and 4 bases at J, with 7 bases in the middle. CDR1 is MDHEN, CDR2 SYDVKM, per germline. This CDR3 spans 13 amino acids. The CDR3 protein is CASSFGTNQPQHF. CDR3 nucleotides: TGTGCCAGCAGTTTCGGGACAAATCAGCCCCAGCATTTT.

The chain links TRBV29-1 to TRBJ2-1, with D possibly TRBD2 on 5 matching bases. Trimming took off 1 base at V and 6 bases at J, with 16 bases between the two ends. The CDR3 covers 15 residues. Germline CDR1 reads SQVTM; CDR2 reads ANQGSEA. The CDR3 is CSVEALGVVGNEQFF. The DNA for the CDR3 is TGCAGCGTTGAAGCCCTGGGAGTAGTCGGCAATGAGCAGTTCTTC.

The chain combines TRBV4-3 with TRBJ1-5; perhaps TRBD1 as D (6 bases). V was shortened by 1 base and J by 7 bases, with 14 bases between the two germline ends. Looked up from germline, CDR1 is LGHNA and CDR2 is YSLEER. This CDR3 region has 15 residues. The CDR3 sequence is CASSQGTGAGQPQHF. The DNA for the CDR3 is TGCGCCAGCAGCCAAGGGACGGGGGCCGGACAGCCCCAGCATTTT.

V usage is TRBV5-1 and J usage is TRBJ2-5; D may be TRBD1 (6 bases). From germline, CDR1 is SGHRS and CDR2 YFSETQ. The CDR3 totals 13 residues. Trimming left V 7 bases short and J 5 bases short, with 15 bases between. The CDR3 DNA reads TGCGCCAGCTCCCCTCCGACAGGCGAGACCCAGTACTTC. Its translation: CASSPPTGETQYF.

The chain combines TRBV2 with TRBJ2-1; D is uncertain. The germline V and J ends were trimmed by 5 bases and 7 bases, with 6 bases remaining between them. The CDR3 runs 11 residues. The germline V gene encodes CDR1 SNHLY and CDR2 FYNNEI. The CDR3 sequence is CASSLLNEQFF. For the CDR3, the DNA is TGTGCCAGCAGTCTCCTAAATGAGCAGTTCTTC.

The genes are TRBV18 and TRBJ2-3, with 7 bases matching TRBD1. There are 14 residues in the CDR3. Trimming removed 6 bases from V and 2 bases from J; junction bases left unmatched: 5. In germline, CDR1 is KGHSH, CDR2 LQKENI. CDR3 loop: CASSLGQFTDTQYF. The CDR3, as DNA: TGTGCCAGCTCGCTGGGACAGTTCACAGATACGCAGTATTTT.

The DNA for the CDR3 is TGTGCCAGCTCGGCCGGGCCTTCTGGAAACACCATATATTTT. Protein: CASSAGPSGNTIYF. This chain joins TRBV9 and TRBJ1-3; D call uncertain. There are 14 residues in the CDR3. The germline CDR1 and CDR2 sequences are SGDLS and YYNGEE. Trimming shortened V by 7 bases and J by 1 base, and 12 bases separated the two germline ends.

CDR3 sequence: CASTVGGGEQYF. The CDR3 coding sequence is TGTGCCAGCACCGTCGGTGGGGGCGAGCAGTACTTC. This chain links TRBV6-1 with TRBJ2-7, with D perhaps TRBD1 or TRBD2 (5 bases each). Between the trimmed V and J ends, which lost 7 bases and 6 bases, there was a span of 13 bases. Germline V gives CDR1 MNHNS, CDR2 SASEGT. The CDR3 extends over 12 amino acids.

Details on this clone: The sample holds other DNA sequences that translate to the same CDR3. The chain has TRBV5-1 and TRBJ2-1; D might be TRBD2 (5 bases). Germline CDR1 SGHRS, CDR2 YFSETQ. Trimming stripped 0 bases from V and 5 bases from J, with 9 bases between. CDR3 size: 14 residues. The CDR3 region is CASSLGLPNNEQFF. CDR3 DNA: TGCGCCAGCAGCTTGGGACTACCTAACAATGAGCAGTTCTTC.

V gene TRBV11-3 combines with J gene TRBJ2-7, with D possibly matching TRBD1 (5 bases). V was shortened by 7 bases and J by 0 bases, with 10 bases between the two germline ends. This CDR3 comprises 13 residues. Germline V gives CDR1 SGHNT, CDR2 YENEEA. The CDR3 sequence: CASKTRDSYEQYF. The CDR3 bases are TGTGCCAGCAAGACCAGGGACTCCTACGAGCAGTACTTC.

This clone was detected only a few times. The chain links TRBV6-6 to TRBJ2-5; D possibly matches TRBD1 or TRBD2 (6 bases each). CDR3 length: 14 amino acids. Germline V gene data show CDR1 as MNHNY and CDR2 as SVGAGI (reference sequence). V dropped 6 bases and J dropped 5 bases, with 16 bases sitting between them. The CDR3 sequence is CASRLGRGAETQYF. Here the CDR3 DNA reads TGTGCCAGCAGACTGGGTAGGGGGGCGGAGACCCAGTACTTC.

This chain uses TRBV6-6 with TRBJ2-3, with D hard to call. Trimming removed 7 bases from V and 4 bases from J, with 12 bases in between. Germline lookup yields CDR1 MNHNY and CDR2 SVGAGI (reference sequence). The CDR3 runs 13 residues. DNA for the CDR3: TGTGCCAGCACCTTAGGGCCCTCAGATACGCAGTATTTT. Its protein product is CASTLGPSDTQYF.

The chain recombines TRBV29-1 with TRBJ1-2; 12 bases map to TRBD1. This CDR3 comprises 16 residues. Germline lookup yields CDR1 SQVTM and CDR2 ANQGSEA. V lost 0 bases and J lost 3; bases outside the gene matches: 5. The CDR3 DNA follows: TGCAGCGTTGAAGACCGAGGGACAGGGGGCTACTATGGCTACACCTTC. Encoded protein: CSVEDRGTGGYYGYTF.

This chain joins TRBV7-2 and TRBJ2-2; no firm D call. The germline V and J ends were trimmed by 4 bases and 3 bases, with 9 bases remaining between them. The CDR3 spans 14 residues. Germline CDR1 and CDR2: SGHTA and FQGNSA. For the CDR3, the DNA is TGTGCCAGCAGCTCGCATCGGTACACCGGGGAGCTGTTTTTT. Translating it yields CASSSHRYTGELFF. Supplemented by reference TRBV7-2 and TRBJ2-2, the full variable domain reads GAGVSQSPSNKVTEKGKDVELRCDPISGHTALYWYRQSLGQGLEFLIYFQGNSAPDKSGLPSDRFSAERTGGSVSTLTIQRTQQEDSAVYLCASSSHRYTGELFFGEGSRLTVL.

This clone has only one observation. V is TRBV9 and J is TRBJ1-4; D is uncertain. This CDR3 contains 14 residues. Germline CDR1 reads SGDLS; CDR2 reads YYNGEE. V lost 0 bases to trimming and J lost 8 bases, with 11 bases between them. The CDR3 sequence: CASSVGGMGEKLFF. Written as DNA, the CDR3 is TGTGCCAGCAGCGTAGGTGGGATGGGAGAAAAACTGTTTTTT.

The chain employs TRBV29-1 and TRBJ2-7; D is uncertain. Germline assignment: CDR1 SQVTM and CDR2 ANQGSEA. The ends were cut back, 4 bases at V and 4 bases at J, with 11 bases in the middle. This CDR3 is 12 amino acids long. The CDR3 reads CSVGSPPYEQYF. For the CDR3, the DNA is TGCAGCGTTGGATCTCCCCCATACGAGCAGTACTTC.

The V call is TRBV28, the J call TRBJ2-7; 8 nucleotides match TRBD2. V trimming: 8 bases; J trimming: 3 bases; junction bases outside the gene matches: 9. The CDR3 contains 14 residues. Germline loops: CDR1 MDHEN, CDR2 SYDVKM. CDR3 loop: CASAPSGRSYEQYF. The CDR3 nucleotides read TGTGCCAGCGCTCCAAGCGGGAGAAGCTACGAGCAGTACTTC.

With regard to this clone: Germline is not matched at one junction end, which may reflect a read error. The gene calls are TRBV2 and TRBJ1-4; no firm D call. The CDR3 consists of 16 residues. Germline loops: CDR1 SNHLY, CDR2 FYNNEI. DNA of the CDR3: TGTGCCAGCAGCGAACTCAGGACGGGCCCTAAAGAAAAACTGTTTTTT. Protein: CASSELRTGPKEKLFF.